Following are 14 T cell receptor beta chains from one sample sequenced in a study of blood T cell repertoires in COVID-19. Produced via immunoSEQ multiplex PCR; TCRdb's table is partial and in-frame only. The table lists approximately 250,000 clones, under 90% of them singletons. The sample was PBMCs or T cells enriched from blood (not recorded which). These receptors were collected from a man younger than 40 with acute COVID-19.

The rearrangement uses TRBV4-3 and TRBJ2-3, with 12 bases fitting TRBD2. This CDR3 has 19 residues. V was clipped by 0 bases and J by 4 bases; unmatched bases: 11. The germline CDR1 and CDR2 sequences are LGHNA and YSLEER. CDR3 bases: TGCGCCAGCAGCCAAGATACGGTCCTAGCGGGAGGGCCCCCAGATACGCAGTATTTT. Protein sequence: CASSQDTVLAGGPPDTQYF.

The chain has TRBV5-4 and TRBJ2-1; 12 bases match TRBD2. CDR1 is SGHNT, CDR2 YYREEE, per germline (reference sequence). The V gene end was trimmed by 7 bases and the J gene end by 0 bases; junction bases not matched to a gene: 8. This CDR3 region has 17 residues. The CDR3 nucleotides are TGTGCCAGCGGTACTAGCGGGGGGACAAGCTCCTACAATGAGCAGTTCTTC. Its translation is CASGTSGGTSSYNEQFF.

The CDR3 is CASSGLAGADTQYF. CDR3 DNA: TGTGCCAGCAGTGGACTAGCGGGAGCAGATACGCAGTATTTT. The chain carries TRBV6-4 and TRBJ2-3, with 12 positions matching TRBD2. CDR1 and CDR2 from the germline V gene are MRHNA and SNTAGT. The CDR3 extends over 14 amino acids. Trimming cost V 4 bases and J 4 bases; bases outside gene matches: 0.

The rearrangement joins TRBV14 to TRBJ2-2; no clear D gene. Germline CDR1 SGHDN, CDR2 FVKESK. There are 13 residues in the CDR3. V lost 3 bases and J 8 bases, leaving 10 bases between the germline ends. The CDR3 spells CASSQLRPGELFF. The CDR3 DNA sequence: TGTGCCAGCAGCCAGCTGAGGCCAGGGGAGCTGTTTTTT.

The J gene is TRBJ2-7, the V gene TRBV7-8; TRBD1 is a possible D gene (6 bases). Germline V gives CDR1 SGHVS, CDR2 FQNEAQ. There are 13 residues in the CDR3. V lost 1 base, J lost 7 bases, and 11 bases lay in between. Here the CDR3 DNA reads TGTGCCAGCAGCTTAGTTGGCAGGGGAGAGCAGTACGTC. Its translation: CASSLVGRGEQYV.

The chain uses TRBV27 and TRBJ1-4, with unresolved D. The CDR3 extends over 14 amino acids. Trimming took off 5 bases at V and 2 bases at J, with 9 bases between the two ends. Germline CDR1 is MNHEY and CDR2 is SMNVEV (reference sequence). CDR3 protein: CASSPPGTNEKLFF. CDR3 bases: TGTGCCAGCAGTCCCCCCGGGACTAATGAAAAACTGTTTTTT. Complete variable domain (other parts from reference TRBV27 and TRBJ1-4): EAQVTQNPRYLITVTGKKLTVTCSQNMNHEYMSWYRQDPGLGLRQIYYSMNVEVTDKGDVPEGYKVSRKEKRNFPLILESPSPNQTSLYFCASSPPGTNEKLFFGSGTQLSVL.

J is TRBJ2-5 and V is TRBV6-5, with 7 positions matching TRBD2. V lost 2 bases to trimming and J lost 2 bases; unmatched junction nucleotides: 5. The CDR3 is 15 amino acids. The germline CDR1 and CDR2 sequences are MNHEY and SVGAGI. Here the CDR3 reads CASSYPLGGQETQYF. CDR3 bases: TGTGCCAGCAGTTACCCATTGGGGGGGCAAGAGACCCAGTACTTC.

The chain couples TRBV24-1 to TRBJ1-2; unclear D gene. V gave up 2 bases and J gave up 4 bases, with 4 bases separating them. CDR1 is KGHDR and CDR2 is SFDVKD in the germline V gene. The CDR3 is made up of 12 amino acids. CDR3 sequence: CATSDYTYGYTF. The CDR3, as DNA: TGTGCCACCAGTGATTACACCTATGGCTACACCTTC.

The genes are TRBV3-1 (or the pseudogene TRBV3-2) and TRBJ2-7; 9 bases line up with TRBD2. Losses at the gene ends were 0 bases for V and 6 bases for J; bases not matched to a gene: 9. From germline, CDR1 is LGHDT and CDR2 YNNKEL (reference sequence). The CDR3 sequence is 16 residues long. The CDR3 DNA follows: TGTGCCAGCAGCCAAGAGTTCGGGATAGCGGGAGTCGAGCAGTACGTC. Its protein is CASSQEFGIAGVEQYV.

This chain connects TRBV5-5 to TRBJ2-3, with D possibly matching TRBD1 (6 bases). CDR3 length: 15 residues. CDR1 is SGHKS and CDR2 is YYEKEE in the germline V gene (reference sequence). Trimming cost V 0 bases and J 0 bases, with 8 bases left between them. CDR3 DNA: TGTGCCAGCAGCTTGGGGCAGGGGAGCACAGATACGCAGTATTTT. Translated: CASSLGQGSTDTQYF.

The chain carries TRBV6-5 and TRBJ2-5; D is unclear. The ends were cut back, 5 bases at V and 3 bases at J, with 7 bases in the middle. Germline V gene sequence: CDR1 MNHEY, CDR2 SVGAGI. This CDR3 comprises 12 residues. DNA for the CDR3: TGTGCCAGCAGTCTTCCTAAAGAGACCCAGTACTTC. Its translation is CASSLPKETQYF.

The J gene is TRBJ2-3, the V gene TRBV2; 7 nucleotides agree with TRBD1. The CDR3 covers 16 residues. Trimming cost V 8 bases and J 8 bases; bases outside gene matches: 19. Germline CDR1 is SNHLY and CDR2 is FYNNEI. In DNA, the CDR3 is TGTGCCAGCCCAGACACCGGACAGGCCCTCCAGGGTACGCAGTATTTT. It encodes CASPDTGQALQGTQYF.

This clone has a single count. This chain uses TRBV27 with TRBJ1-2; 9 nucleotides agree with TRBD1. J was trimmed by 7 bases and V by 8 bases; bases with no gene match: 8. Per the germline V gene, CDR1 is MNHEY and CDR2 is SMNVEV (reference sequence). This CDR3 has 13 amino acids. CDR3 sequence: CASGRDREGGYTF. CDR3 bases: TGTGCCAGCGGAAGGGACAGGGAGGGTGGCTACACCTTC.

The V and J genes are TRBV6-1 and TRBJ2-1, with 10 bases matching TRBD2. The CDR3 loop spans 14 amino acids. J gave up 7 bases and V 2 bases, and 2 bases lay outside the gene matches. The germline V gene encodes CDR1 MNHNS and CDR2 SASEGT. CDR3 nucleotide sequence: TGTGCCAGCAGTGAAAGCGGGAGGGGAAATGAGCAGTTCTTC. Protein: CASSESGRGNEQFF.